A selection of T cell receptor beta chains follows, all from one sample in a study of technical replicates of blood from several donors. Libraries were prepared by immunoSEQ multiplex PCR; TCRdb keeps only in-frame clonotypes and omits some of them. Of around 80,000 clones listed, roughly 98% are singletons. Sequenced input: T cells isolated from PBMCs. Receptor source: a human donor in good health. Each CDR3 is given with its conserved first and last residue. D genes are given only for firm matches. Clone sizes are given selectively: once, few, many, or a class where the clone is expanded.

v_gene: TRBV14
j_gene: TRBJ2-1
abundance: -
d_gene: -
CDR3aa: CASSKQKSGDEQFF
CDR3nt: TGTGCCAGCAGCAAACAGAAATCAGGCGATGAGCAGTTCTTC

v_gene: TRBV5-1
j_gene: TRBJ1-1
abundance: -
d_gene: -
CDR3aa: CASSLGPTQGNSEAFF
CDR3nt: TGCGCCAGCAGCTTGGGGCCCACACAGGGAAACTCTGAAGCTTTCTTT

v_gene: TRBV13
j_gene: TRBJ1-6
abundance: -
d_gene: TRBD1
CDR3aa: CASSFSGTDNSPLHF
CDR3nt: TGTGCCAGCAGCTTTTCCGGGACAGACAATTCACCCCTCCACTTT

v_gene: TRBV28
j_gene: TRBJ1-2
abundance: -
d_gene: -
CDR3aa: CASSSGLDYGYTF
CDR3nt: TGTGCCAGCAGTTCAGGGTTGGACTATGGCTACACCTTC

v_gene: TRBV2
j_gene: TRBJ2-1
abundance: -
d_gene: TRBD2
CDR3aa: CASSGGTSGTNEQFF
CDR3nt: TGTGCCAGCAGTGGAGGGACTAGCGGTACGAATGAGCAGTTCTTC

v_gene: TRBV14
j_gene: TRBJ2-1
abundance: -
d_gene: -
CDR3aa: CASSQVAPNEQFF
CDR3nt: TGTGCCAGCAGCCAAGTAGCGCCCAATGAGCAGTTCTTC

v_gene: TRBV5-1
j_gene: TRBJ2-2
abundance: -
d_gene: -
CDR3aa: CASSFSTSTGNTGELFF
CDR3nt: TGCGCCAGCAGCTTTTCCACCTCAACAGGGAACACCGGGGAGCTGTTTTTT

v_gene: TRBV2
j_gene: TRBJ1-3
abundance: -
d_gene: -
CDR3aa: CASPRGRGSTIYF
CDR3nt: TGTGCCAGCCCCAGGGGCCGAGGGAGCACCATATATTTT

v_gene: TRBV5-1
j_gene: TRBJ2-3
abundance: -
d_gene: -
CDR3aa: CASSELVRASTDTQYF
CDR3nt: TGCGCCAGCAGTGAACTCGTGCGTGCTAGCACAGATACGCAGTATTTT

v_gene: TRBV2
j_gene: TRBJ2-7
abundance: -
d_gene: TRBD1
CDR3aa: CASRGQGTYEQYF
CDR3nt: TGTGCCAGCCGAGGACAGGGTACCTACGAGCAGTACTTC

v_gene: TRBV5-1
j_gene: TRBJ2-1
abundance: -
d_gene: -
CDR3aa: CASSLEARNSYNEQFF
CDR3nt: TGCGCCAGCAGCTTGGAGGCCAGGAACTCCTACAATGAGCAGTTCTTC

v_gene: TRBV19
j_gene: TRBJ2-1
abundance: -
d_gene: TRBD2
CDR3aa: CATGRDYAYNEQFF
CDR3nt: TGTGCCACTGGCCGGGACTACGCCTACAATGAGCAGTTCTTC

v_gene: TRBV5-8
j_gene: TRBJ1-2
abundance: -
d_gene: -
CDR3aa: CASSFEAGRSDYGYTF
CDR3nt: TGTGCCAGCAGCTTCGAGGCGGGGAGGTCGGACTATGGCTACACCTTC

v_gene: TRBV25-1
j_gene: TRBJ2-5
abundance: -
d_gene: -
CDR3aa: CASSEYTGLQETQYF
CDR3nt: TGTGCCAGCAGTGAATACACAGGTTTACAAGAGACCCAGTACTTC

v_gene: TRBV18
j_gene: TRBJ1-5
abundance: -
d_gene: TRBD1
CDR3aa: CASSKGTDTLNQPQHF
CDR3nt: TGTGCCAGCTCAAAGGGGACAGATACCCTTAATCAGCCCCAGCATTTT

v_gene: TRBV4-2
j_gene: TRBJ2-4
abundance: -
d_gene: TRBD1
CDR3aa: CASSQVVQGAHSIQYF
CDR3nt: TGTGCCAGCAGCCAAGTAGTACAGGGGGCGCATAGCATTCAGTACTTC

v_gene: TRBV11-2
j_gene: TRBJ1-4
abundance: -
d_gene: -
CDR3aa: CASSSRSATNEKLFF
CDR3nt: TGTGCCAGCAGCTCTAGGTCTGCAACTAATGAAAAACTGTTTTTT

v_gene: TRBV5-6
j_gene: TRBJ1-1
abundance: -
d_gene: TRBD1
CDR3aa: CASSLLDRDNTEAFF
CDR3nt: TGTGCCAGCAGCTTGTTGGACAGGGACAACACTGAAGCTTTCTTT

v_gene: TRBV4-2
j_gene: TRBJ2-5
abundance: once
d_gene: TRBD2
CDR3aa: CASSQGGTSQETQYF
CDR3nt: TGTGCCAGCAGCCAAGGTGGGACTAGCCAGGAGACCCAGTACTTC

v_gene: TRBV29-1
j_gene: TRBJ1-2
abundance: -
d_gene: -
CDR3aa: CSVVRASVGYTF
CDR3nt: TGCAGCGTTGTCAGGGCTTCGGTAGGCTACACCTTC

v_gene: TRBV6-1
j_gene: TRBJ1-4
abundance: -
d_gene: -
CDR3aa: CAIQYTPTEGKLFF
CDR3nt: TGTGCCATCCAATATACACCTACAGAGGGAAAACTGTTTTTT

v_gene: TRBV13
j_gene: TRBJ2-1
abundance: -
d_gene: TRBD1
CDR3aa: CASSSPGTGGYNEQFF
CDR3nt: TGTGCCAGCAGCTCTCCCGGGACAGGGGGCTACAATGAGCAGTTCTTC

v_gene: TRBV6-5
j_gene: TRBJ1-6
abundance: -
d_gene: -
CDR3aa: CASSYGGNPNSPLHF
CDR3nt: TGTGCCAGCAGTTACGGGGGGAACCCAAATTCACCCCTCCACTTT

v_gene: TRBV5-1
j_gene: TRBJ1-1
abundance: -
d_gene: -
CDR3aa: CASSPQGSAEAFF
CDR3nt: TGCGCCAGCAGCCCGCAGGGATCAGCTGAAGCTTTCTTT

v_gene: TRBV4-1
j_gene: TRBJ2-1
abundance: -
d_gene: -
CDR3aa: CASSPRVDNWDNEQFF
CDR3nt: TGCGCCAGCAGCCCCCGGGTGGATAACTGGGACAATGAGCAGTTCTTC

v_gene: TRBV4-2
j_gene: TRBJ1-2
abundance: -
d_gene: -
CDR3aa: CASSQYSAERGTNYGYTF
CDR3nt: TGTGCCAGCAGCCAATATTCTGCTGAAAGGGGGACTAACTATGGCTACACCTTC

v_gene: TRBV5-8
j_gene: TRBJ1-1
abundance: -
d_gene: -
CDR3aa: CASSHLWANTEAFF
CDR3nt: TGTGCCAGCAGCCATCTCTGGGCGAACACTGAAGCTTTCTTT

v_gene: TRBV19
j_gene: TRBJ1-5
abundance: -
d_gene: -
CDR3aa: CATAEGQPQHF
CDR3nt: TGTGCCACCGCCGAGGGCCAGCCCCAGCATTTT

v_gene: TRBV7-3
j_gene: TRBJ2-7
abundance: -
d_gene: TRBD1
CDR3aa: CASSSTGSDEQYF
CDR3nt: TGTGCCAGCAGCTCGACAGGGTCGGACGAGCAGTACTTC

v_gene: TRBV12-5
j_gene: TRBJ2-1
abundance: -
d_gene: -
CDR3aa: CASGLNSYNEQFF
CDR3nt: TGTGCTAGTGGTTTGAACAGTTACAATGAGCAGTTCTTC

v_gene: TRBV28
j_gene: TRBJ1-2
abundance: -
d_gene: -
CDR3aa: CASRDLPGGGYTF
CDR3nt: TGTGCCAGCAGAGACCTGCCCGGGGGTGGCTACACCTTC

v_gene: TRBV4-1
j_gene: TRBJ2-7
abundance: -
d_gene: TRBD1
CDR3aa: CASSRGTGTPNYEQYF
CDR3nt: TGCGCCAGCAGCCGAGGGACAGGGACCCCGAACTACGAGCAGTACTTC

v_gene: TRBV4-1
j_gene: TRBJ2-2
abundance: -
d_gene: -
CDR3aa: CASSSTWGGPTGELFF
CDR3nt: TGCGCCAGCAGCTCCACTTGGGGGGGGCCCACCGGGGAGCTGTTTTTT

v_gene: TRBV28
j_gene: TRBJ2-5
abundance: -
d_gene: -
CDR3aa: CASRVRGTQYF
CDR3nt: TGTGCCAGCAGGGTCCGGGGGACCCAGTACTTC

v_gene: TRBV6-1
j_gene: TRBJ1-1
abundance: -
d_gene: -
CDR3aa: CASSGYRDTEAFF
CDR3nt: TGTGCCAGCAGTGGCTACAGGGACACTGAAGCTTTCTTT

v_gene: TRBV2
j_gene: TRBJ2-4
abundance: -
d_gene: -
CDR3aa: CASSDTGQNIQYF
CDR3nt: TGTGCCAGCAGTGACACAGGACAAAACATTCAGTACTTC

v_gene: TRBV4-2
j_gene: TRBJ2-1
abundance: -
d_gene: -
CDR3aa: CASSHAGEQFF
CDR3nt: TGTGCCAGCAGCCATGCGGGGGAGCAGTTCTTC

v_gene: TRBV11-2
j_gene: TRBJ1-6
abundance: -
d_gene: TRBD1
CDR3aa: CASSTGGYSPLHF
CDR3nt: TGTGCCAGCTCGACAGGGGGGTACTCACCCCTCCACTTT

v_gene: TRBV27
j_gene: TRBJ2-1
abundance: -
d_gene: -
CDR3aa: CATGLSDSDEQFF
CDR3nt: TGTGCCACCGGACTATCGGATAGCGATGAGCAGTTCTTC

v_gene: TRBV5-1
j_gene: TRBJ2-5
abundance: -
d_gene: TRBD2
CDR3aa: CASSLGLAGRQETQYF
CDR3nt: TGCGCCAGCAGCTTGGGCCTAGCGGGCCGTCAAGAGACCCAGTACTTC

v_gene: TRBV6-5
j_gene: TRBJ2-3
abundance: -
d_gene: TRBD1
CDR3aa: CASSWDSSLGYTQYF
CDR3nt: TGTGCCAGCAGTTGGGACAGTTCGTTAGGATATACGCAGTATTTT

v_gene: TRBV4-1
j_gene: TRBJ1-1
abundance: -
d_gene: -
CDR3aa: CASSQDRGVGTEAFF
CDR3nt: TGCGCCAGCAGCCAAGACAGGGGCGTGGGCACTGAAGCTTTCTTT

v_gene: TRBV11-2
j_gene: TRBJ1-1
abundance: -
d_gene: TRBD1
CDR3aa: CASSWDREYTEAFF
CDR3nt: TGTGCCAGCAGCTGGGACAGGGAGTACACTGAAGCTTTCTTT

v_gene: TRBV30
j_gene: TRBJ2-2
abundance: -
d_gene: -
CDR3aa: CAWKLISEGRGELFF
CDR3nt: TGTGCCTGGAAATTAATCTCGGAGGGACGGGGGGAGCTGTTTTTT

v_gene: TRBV6-1
j_gene: TRBJ2-7
abundance: -
d_gene: TRBD2
CDR3aa: CATFTGTSLYEQYF
CDR3nt: TGTGCCACCTTCACCGGGACTAGCCTTTACGAGCAGTACTTC

v_gene: TRBV7-9
j_gene: TRBJ2-5
abundance: -
d_gene: TRBD1
CDR3aa: CASSWTGATQETQYF
CDR3nt: TGTGCCAGCAGCTGGACAGGGGCCACCCAAGAGACCCAGTACTTC

v_gene: TRBV15
j_gene: TRBJ2-2
abundance: -
d_gene: TRBD2
CDR3aa: CATRTTRARGSGANTGELFF
CDR3nt: TGTGCCACCAGAACAACCCGGGCGCGGGGGTCTGGAGCGAACACCGGGGAGCTGTTTTTT

v_gene: TRBV5-1
j_gene: TRBJ1-2
abundance: -
d_gene: -
CDR3aa: CASSTGVYGYTF
CDR3nt: TGCGCCAGCAGCACGGGAGTCTATGGCTACACCTTC